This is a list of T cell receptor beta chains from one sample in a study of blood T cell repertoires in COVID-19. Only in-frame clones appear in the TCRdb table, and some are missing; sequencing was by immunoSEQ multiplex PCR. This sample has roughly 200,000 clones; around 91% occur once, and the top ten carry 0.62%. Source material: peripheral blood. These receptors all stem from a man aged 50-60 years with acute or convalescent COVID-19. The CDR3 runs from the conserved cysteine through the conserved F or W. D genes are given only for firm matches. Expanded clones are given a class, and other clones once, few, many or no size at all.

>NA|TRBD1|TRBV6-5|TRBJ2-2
CASSYSTGVAGELFF
TGTGCCAGCAGTTATTCGACAGGGGTTGCCGGGGAGCTGTTTTTT
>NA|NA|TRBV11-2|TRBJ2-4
CASSLDELGRGGKNIQYF
TGTGCCAGCAGCTTAGACGAATTGGGTAGAGGAGGCAAAAACATTCAGTACTTC
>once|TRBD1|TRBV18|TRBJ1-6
CASSPSTGNESPLHF
TGTGCCAGCTCACCATCGACAGGGAATGAGTCACCCCTCCACTTT
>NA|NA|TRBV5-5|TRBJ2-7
CASSLVRGTTGEQYF
TGTGCCAGCAGCTTGGTCAGGGGCACCACTGGCGAGCAGTACTTC
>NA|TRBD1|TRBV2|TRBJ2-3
CASRGTGPDTQYF
TGTGCCAGCAGGGGGACAGGGCCAGATACGCAGTATTTT
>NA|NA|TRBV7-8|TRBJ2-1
CASSTSGNEQFF
TGTGCCAGCAGCACCTCGGGGAATGAGCAGTTCTTC
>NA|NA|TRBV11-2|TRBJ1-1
CASSGYVAGANTEAFF
TGTGCCAGCAGCGGATATGTGGCGGGGGCGAACACTGAAGCTTTCTTT
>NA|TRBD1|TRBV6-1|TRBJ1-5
CAVSIQGAEQPQHF
TGTGCCGTCTCGATACAGGGGGCGGAACAGCCCCAGCATTTT
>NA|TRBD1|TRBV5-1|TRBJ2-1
CASSQGQGENEQFF
TGCGCCAGCAGCCAGGGACAGGGGGAGAATGAGCAGTTCTTC
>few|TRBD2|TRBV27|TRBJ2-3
CASSSGFGRGYTDTQYF
TGTGCCAGCAGTTCAGGGTTCGGGCGGGGGTACACAGATACGCAGTATTTT
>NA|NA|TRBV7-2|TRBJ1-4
CASSLGRRDANEKLFF
TGTGCCAGCAGCTTAGGGAGGAGGGACGCTAATGAAAAACTGTTTTTT
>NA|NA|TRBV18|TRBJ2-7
CASSPPGAPTRFF
TGTGCCAGCTCACCACCCGGAGCCCCGACGAGGTTCTTC
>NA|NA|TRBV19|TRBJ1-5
CASSDLQGRAQPQHF
TGTGCCAGTAGTGACCTACAGGGTAGGGCTCAGCCCCAGCATTTT
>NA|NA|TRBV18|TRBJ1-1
CASSPRGGLVNTEAFF
TGTGCCAGCTCACCACGGGGGGGCCTCGTGAACACTGAAGCTTTCTTT
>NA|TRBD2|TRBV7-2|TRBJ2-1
CASSLVSGGYNEQFF
TGTGCCAGCAGCTTAGTAAGCGGGGGTTACAATGAGCAGTTCTTC
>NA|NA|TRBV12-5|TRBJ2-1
CASGLNYEQFF
TGTGCTAGTGGTTTGAACTATGAGCAGTTCTTC
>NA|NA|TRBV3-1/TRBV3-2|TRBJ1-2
CASSQGTISYGYTF
TGTGCCAGCAGCCAAGGGACAATCTCGTATGGCTACACCTTC
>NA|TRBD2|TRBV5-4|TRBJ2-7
CASSLVTSGRAHEQYF
TGTGCCAGCAGTTTGGTTACTAGCGGGAGGGCCCACGAGCAGTACTTC
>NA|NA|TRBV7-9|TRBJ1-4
CASRAETNEKLFF
TGTGCCAGCAGAGCGGAAACTAATGAAAAACTGTTTTTT
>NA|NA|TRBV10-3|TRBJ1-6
CAISSGGQSSSPLHF
TGTGCCATCAGTTCAGGCGGGCAGTCCTCTTCACCCCTCCACTTT
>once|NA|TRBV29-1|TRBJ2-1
CSVERSAQGEQFF
TGCAGCGTTGAACGGAGTGCTCAGGGTGAGCAGTTCTTC
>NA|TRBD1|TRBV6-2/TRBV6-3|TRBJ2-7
CASSEGAKDSEQYF
TGTGCCAGCAGTGAGGGGGCAAAGGACTCCGAGCAGTACTTC
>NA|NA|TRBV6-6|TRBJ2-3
CASSPPPSGTDTQYF
TGTGCCAGCAGCCCCCCCCCTTCAGGCACAGATACGCAGTATTTT
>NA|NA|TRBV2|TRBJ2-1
CATPPGGGEQFF
TGTGCCACCCCCCCAGGAGGCGGTGAGCAGTTCTTC
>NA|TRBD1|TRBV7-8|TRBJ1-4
CASSDSGTGDEKLFF
TGTGCCAGCAGCGACTCCGGGACAGGGGATGAAAAACTGTTTTTT
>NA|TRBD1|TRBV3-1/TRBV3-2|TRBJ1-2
CASSQLQGASGYTF
TGTGCCAGCAGCCAATTACAGGGGGCGAGTGGCTACACCTTC
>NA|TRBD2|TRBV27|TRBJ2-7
CASKSDGLAGYYEQYF
TGTGCCAGCAAATCTGACGGACTAGCGGGATACTACGAGCAGTACTTC
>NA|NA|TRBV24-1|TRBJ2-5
CATSDETRQTSETQYF
TGTGCCACCAGTGACGAAACCAGACAGACCAGTGAGACCCAGTACTTC
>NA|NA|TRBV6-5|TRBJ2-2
CASLGTANTGELFF
TGTGCCAGCCTGGGGACTGCGAACACCGGGGAGCTGTTTTTT
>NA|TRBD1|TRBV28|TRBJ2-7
CASTGRDREDEQYF
TGTGCCAGCACAGGACGGGACAGGGAGGATGAGCAGTACTTC
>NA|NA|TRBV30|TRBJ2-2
CAWEGKTNTGELFF
TGTGCCTGGGAGGGGAAGACGAACACCGGGGAGCTGTTTTTT
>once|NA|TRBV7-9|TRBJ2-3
CASSYLALSTDTQYF
TGTGCCAGCAGCTACCTAGCTCTTAGCACAGATACGCAGTATTTT
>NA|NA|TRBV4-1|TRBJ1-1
CASSLRGNTEAFF
TGCGCCAGCAGCCTCAGGGGGAACACTGAAGCTTTCTTT
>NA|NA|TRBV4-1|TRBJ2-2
CASSQDPGPGGRELFF
TGCGCCAGCAGCCAAGATCCCGGACCCGGAGGGCGGGAGCTGTTTTTT
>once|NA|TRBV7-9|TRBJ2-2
CASSLVSSGGGPNTGELFF
TGTGCCAGCAGCTTAGTTTCCAGCGGAGGGGGCCCGAACACCGGGGAGCTGTTTTTT
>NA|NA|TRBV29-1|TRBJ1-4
CSVAATPGEKLFF
TGCAGCGTGGCGGCGACTCCAGGGGAAAAACTGTTTTTT
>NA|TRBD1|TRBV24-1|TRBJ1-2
CATSDSQGEYGYTF
TGTGCCACCAGTGATTCCCAGGGGGAGTATGGCTACACCTTC
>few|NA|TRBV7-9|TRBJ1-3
CASSLDEGRGNTIYF
TGTGCCAGCAGCTTAGACGAGGGAAGGGGAAACACCATATATTTT
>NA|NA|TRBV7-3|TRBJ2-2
CASSYLAGELFF
TGTGCCAGCAGTTACCTCGCGGGGGAGCTGTTTTTT
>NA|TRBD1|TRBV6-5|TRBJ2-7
CASKKTGGEQYF
TGTGCCAGCAAAAAAACAGGGGGCGAGCAGTACTTC
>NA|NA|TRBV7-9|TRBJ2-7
CASSFPGTIDDEQYF
TGTGCCAGCAGCTTCCCTGGGACAATCGATGACGAGCAGTACTTC
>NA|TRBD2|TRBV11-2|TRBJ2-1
CASSANSGTNSYNEQFF
TGTGCCAGCAGCGCGAATAGCGGGACCAATTCCTACAATGAGCAGTTCTTC
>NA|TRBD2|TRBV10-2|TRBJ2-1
CASSAGTSGDNEQFF
TGCGCCAGCAGTGCCGGGACTAGCGGTGACAATGAGCAGTTCTTC
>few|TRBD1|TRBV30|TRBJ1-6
CASGNRGQRTPLHF
TGTGCCTCCGGAAATAGGGGACAGAGAACACCCCTCCACTTT
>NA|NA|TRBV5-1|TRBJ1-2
CASSLSPRVNYGYTF
TGCGCCAGCAGCTTGTCGCCCAGGGTGAACTATGGCTACACCTTC
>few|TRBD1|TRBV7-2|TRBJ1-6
CASSPSTGGNSPLHF
TGTGCCAGCAGCCCCTCGACAGGGGGGAATTCACCCCTCCACTTT
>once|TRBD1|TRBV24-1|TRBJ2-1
CATGDRGYNEQFF
TGTGCCACTGGGGACAGGGGGTACAATGAGCAGTTCTTC
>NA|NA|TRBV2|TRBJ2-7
CASSEWGEQSYEQYF
TGTGCCAGCAGTGAATGGGGGGAACAGTCCTACGAGCAGTACTTC
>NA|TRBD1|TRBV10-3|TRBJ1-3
CAIRRQGRSGNTIYF
TGTGCCATCAGACGACAGGGGCGCTCTGGAAACACCATATATTTT
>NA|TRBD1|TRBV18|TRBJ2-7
CASSPVGQGGSYEQYF
TGTGCCAGCTCACCAGTCGGACAGGGGGGCTCCTACGAGCAGTACTTC